Listed below are T cell receptor beta chains from one sample, sequenced in a study of cytomegalovirus exposure and HLA in healthy donors. Sequenced by immunoSEQ multiplex PCR; TCRdb stores in-frame clones only, minus some. The sample consists of about 100,000 clones, 70% to 80% of them appearing once. The sequenced material came from PBMCs. Source of these receptors: a female donor in good health and CMV-seropositive. CDR3s include the opening cysteine and the closing phenylalanine or tryptophan. D genes are given only for firm matches. Not every row has a clone size; where given, it reads once, few, many or a size class.

j_call clone_size v_call d_call cdr3_nt cdr3_aa
TRBJ1-1 - TRBV5-5 - TGTGCCAGCAGCTCCCCCCTGCGGGGCTGGGGGACTGAAGCTTTCTTT CASSSPLRGWGTEAFF
TRBJ2-2 - TRBV5-4 - TGTGCCAGCAGTTTCAGGGGCAATGCCGGGGAGCTGTTTTTT CASSFRGNAGELFF
TRBJ2-3 - TRBV6-5 - TGTGCCAGCAGTAGCCCGGGATACACAGATACGCAGTATTTT CASSSPGYTDTQYF
TRBJ2-7 - TRBV11-2 - TGTGCCAGCAGCTTAGTGCCGACAGCAGCCTACGAGCAGTACTTC CASSLVPTAAYEQYF
TRBJ1-2 - TRBV2 TRBD1 TGTGCCAGCAGTGATGCACAGGGGGCGAACGCTAACTATGGCTACACCTTC CASSDAQGANANYGYTF
TRBJ2-1 - TRBV4-3 TRBD1 TGCGCCAGCAGCCATAGACAGGGGGTCCCCTACAATGAGCAGTTCTTC CASSHRQGVPYNEQFF
TRBJ2-7 - TRBV7-9 - TGTGCCAGCAGCTTAGGGGGGGGTGGACAGAACTCCTACGAGCAGTACTTC CASSLGGGGQNSYEQYF
TRBJ2-2 few TRBV4-3 TRBD2 TGCGCCAGCAGCCTCCACCATAGCGGGGGGGTAATAACCGGGGAGCTGTTTTTT CASSLHHSGGVITGELFF
TRBJ2-7 - TRBV5-1 TRBD2 TGCGCCAGCAGCTTGCAAACAACTAGCGGGAACGAGCAGTACTTC CASSLQTTSGNEQYF
TRBJ2-7 few TRBV6-5 TRBD1 TGTGCCAGCACCTATGGGACAGGGGGCTTCTACGAGCAGTACTTC CASTYGTGGFYEQYF
TRBJ1-1 - TRBV5-1 - TGCGCCAGCAGCCAAGCTCGACAGATGAACACTGAAGCTTTCTTT CASSQARQMNTEAFF
TRBJ1-1 few TRBV5-1 TRBD1 TGCGCCAGCAGCTTTGGTCCACAGGGGATGAACACTGAAGCTTTCTTT CASSFGPQGMNTEAFF
TRBJ2-4 - TRBV18 - TGTGCCAGCTCACGCGAGGCAGCATACGGGGCCAAAAACATTCAGTACTTC CASSREAAYGAKNIQYF
TRBJ1-2 - TRBV30 - TGTGCCTGGAGTAGGGAGAACCTCCGATATGGCTACACCTTC CAWSRENLRYGYTF
TRBJ1-1 - TRBV27 TRBD1 TGTGCCAGCAGTTCGCGGAGTGACAGGGAGCCGGCTTTCTTT CASSSRSDREPAFF
TRBJ2-2 - TRBV7-2 - TGTGCCAGCAGCTTATACAGGGTGAACACCGGGGAGCTGTTTTTT CASSLYRVNTGELFF
TRBJ1-1 - TRBV7-8 TRBD1 TGTGCCAGCAGCTGGACAGGGAACACTGAAGCTTTCTTT CASSWTGNTEAFF
TRBJ2-7 - TRBV21-1 - TGTGCCAGCAGCAAACCCGACAGGTTTTCCGGCGAGCAGTACTTC CASSKPDRFSGEQYF
TRBJ2-2 - TRBV11-2 - TGTGCCAGCAGCCAATCGAACACCGGGGAGCTGTTTTTT CASSQSNTGELFF
TRBJ2-5 - TRBV19 TRBD2 TGTGCCAGTAGTATGGGGAGCGGGGGGGCAACGGAGACCCAGTACTTC CASSMGSGGATETQYF
TRBJ1-2 - TRBV6-5 TRBD1 TGTGCCAGCAGTTACTCGAACAGGGGCTATGGCTACACCTTC CASSYSNRGYGYTF
TRBJ2-7 - TRBV30 - TGTGCCTGGAGTGTAGACTTAGATGAGGGGCAGTACTTC CAWSVDLDEGQYF
TRBJ1-6 few TRBV9 TRBD1 TGTGCCAGCAGCGTAGGGGCAGGGGGTTCACCCCTCCACTTT CASSVGAGGSPLHF
TRBJ1-2 - TRBV20-1 TRBD1 TGCAGTGCGCCGCAGGGGGCGAGCTACACCTTC CSAPQGASYTF
TRBJ2-7 - TRBV7-8 TRBD1 TGTGCCAGCAGCTTATTCGGGCAGGGGGCAAGGGAGCAGTACTTC CASSLFGQGAREQYF
TRBJ2-7 - TRBV5-1 - TGCGCCAGCAGCTTGGGTCCTTCAGGTATAAGCTCCTACGAGCAGTACTTC CASSLGPSGISSYEQYF
TRBJ2-2 - TRBV6-5 - TGTGCCAGCAGTTACTCGGACAGCTTAACCGGGGAGCTGTTTTTT CASSYSDSLTGELFF
TRBJ1-4 - TRBV7-9 TRBD1 TGTTCCAGCAGCCCCCGGACAGGGGGTGAAAAACTGTTTTTT CSSSPRTGGEKLFF
TRBJ2-2 - TRBV11-2 TRBD1 TGTGCCAGCAGCCCAATAAGGGGGCCCTACACCGGGGAGCTGTTTTTT CASSPIRGPYTGELFF
TRBJ2-7 - TRBV7-9 TRBD2 TGTTCCAGCCGAGCAGCGGGAGGCCGGGGAGAGCAGTACTTC CSSRAAGGRGEQYF
TRBJ2-7 - TRBV11-2 - TGTGCCAGCAGCTTAGTTCCAGGGGTATACGAGCAGTACTTC CASSLVPGVYEQYF
TRBJ2-5 - TRBV30 - TGTGCCTGGAGTGGGACAGTTCAAGAGACCCAGTACTTC CAWSGTVQETQYF
TRBJ2-1 once TRBV7-2 TRBD2 TGTGCCAGCAGTCTAGCTGGGACTAGCGCCTACAATGAGCAGTTCTTC CASSLAGTSAYNEQFF
TRBJ1-1 - TRBV11-3 TRBD1 TGTGCCAGCAGCCTAGGACAGGGAACTGAAGCTTTCTTT CASSLGQGTEAFF
TRBJ2-1 once TRBV6-5 TRBD1 TGTGCCAGCAGTCTCACAGGGGGACGGTACAATGAGCAGTTCTTC CASSLTGGRYNEQFF
TRBJ2-7 - TRBV6-5 TRBD2 TGTGCCAGCAGTTACTCGACCGGGAGGAGGCAGTACTTC CASSYSTGRRQYF
TRBJ2-2 - TRBV6-5 - TGTGCCAGCACCACGCCGGGATGGGGGGAGCTGTTTTTT CASTTPGWGELFF
TRBJ1-1 few TRBV4-2 - TGTGCCAGCAGCCAATCGCGAGCCACTGAAGCTTTCTTT CASSQSRATEAFF
TRBJ1-4 - TRBV9 - TGTGCCAGCAGCGCCGATGCAGGGGCTAATGAAAAACTGTTTTTT CASSADAGANEKLFF
TRBJ2-1 - TRBV5-4 TRBD2 TGTGCCAGCAGCTTGGCGTGGACTAGCGGGAGCAATGAGCAGTTCTTC CASSLAWTSGSNEQFF
TRBJ2-1 - TRBV11-3 - TGTGCCAGCAGCTTAGGAGGCGGGAACTTCAATGAGCAGTTCTTC CASSLGGGNFNEQFF
TRBJ1-1 - TRBV5-6 - TGTGCCAGCAGCCACAGGGTCGGAGTGAACACTGAAGCTTTCTTT CASSHRVGVNTEAFF
TRBJ2-7 - TRBV10-3 - TGTGCCATCAGTGAGTACGACAGGAGCTCCTACGAGCAGTACTTC CAISEYDRSSYEQYF
TRBJ1-1 - TRBV5-1 TRBD1 TGCGCCAGCAGCCAGCTTGGGTACAGGGGGACTGAAGCTTTCTTT CASSQLGYRGTEAFF
TRBJ1-3 once TRBV2 - TGTGCCAGCAGCCCAATGGGGCAGGGAGGGGGAAACACCATATATTTT CASSPMGQGGGNTIYF
TRBJ2-1 - TRBV19 TRBD1 TGTGCCAGTATGGGGACAGGGAGGGGTGAGCAGTTCTTC CASMGTGRGEQFF
TRBJ1-1 few TRBV18 - TGTGCCAGCTCACCACGGCAGGCCATGAACACTGAAGCTTTCTTT CASSPRQAMNTEAFF
TRBJ2-3 - TRBV10-3 - TGTGCCATCAGTGACCTTGGCGGGTCAACCAGGACAGATACGCAGTATTTT CAISDLGGSTRTDTQYF
TRBJ1-2 - TRBV29-1 - TGCAGCGTTGCGACAGGAAATGATGGCTACACCTTC CSVATGNDGYTF
TRBJ1-1 once TRBV18 TRBD1 TGTGCCAGCTCAGTGACAGGGGGCACTGAAGCTTTCTTT CASSVTGGTEAFF
TRBJ2-5 - TRBV11-2 - TGTGCCAGCAGCTTCCGATCGGGAGAGGGGCAAGAGACCCAGTACTTC CASSFRSGEGQETQYF
TRBJ1-2 - TRBV7-8 - TGTGCCAGCAGCTTAGATCGGGGATGGTACTATGGCTACACCTTC CASSLDRGWYYGYTF
TRBJ1-5 - TRBV18 - TGTGCCAGCTCAAAGACACAGGGTGAGCCCCAGCATTTT CASSKTQGEPQHF